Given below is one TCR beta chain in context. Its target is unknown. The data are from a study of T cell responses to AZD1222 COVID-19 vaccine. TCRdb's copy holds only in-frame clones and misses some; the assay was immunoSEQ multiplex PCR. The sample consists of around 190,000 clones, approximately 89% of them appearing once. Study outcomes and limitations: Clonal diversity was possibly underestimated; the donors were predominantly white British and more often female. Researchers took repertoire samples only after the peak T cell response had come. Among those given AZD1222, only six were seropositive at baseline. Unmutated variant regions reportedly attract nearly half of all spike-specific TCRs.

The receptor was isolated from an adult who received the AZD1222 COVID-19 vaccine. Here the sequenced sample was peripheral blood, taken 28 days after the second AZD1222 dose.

The CDR3 protein is CSVAPQLNTEAFF. Here the CDR3 DNA reads TGCAGCGTTGCCCCACAACTGAACACTGAAGCTTTCTTT. The V and J genes are TRBV29-1 and TRBJ1-1; D gene uncertain. Deletions cut 4 bases from V and 0 bases from J, with 9 bases between. CDR3 length: 13 amino acids. CDR1 and CDR2 from the germline V gene are SQVTM and ANQGSEA.